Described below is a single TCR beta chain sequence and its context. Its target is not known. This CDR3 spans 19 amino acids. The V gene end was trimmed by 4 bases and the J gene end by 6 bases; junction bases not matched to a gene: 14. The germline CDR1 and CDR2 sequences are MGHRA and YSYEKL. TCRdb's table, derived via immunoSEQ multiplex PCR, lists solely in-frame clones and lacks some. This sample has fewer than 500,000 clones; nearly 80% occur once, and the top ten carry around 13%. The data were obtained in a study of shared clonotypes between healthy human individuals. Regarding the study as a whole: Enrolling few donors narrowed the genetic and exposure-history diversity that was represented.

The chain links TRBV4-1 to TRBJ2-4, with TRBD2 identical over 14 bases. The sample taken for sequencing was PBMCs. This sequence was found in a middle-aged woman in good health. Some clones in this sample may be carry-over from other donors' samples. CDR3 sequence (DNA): TGCGCCAGCAGCCGATCGCCGGGACTAGCGGGAGAGAGCGGAAACATTCAGTACTTC. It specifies CASSRSPGLAGESGNIQYF.